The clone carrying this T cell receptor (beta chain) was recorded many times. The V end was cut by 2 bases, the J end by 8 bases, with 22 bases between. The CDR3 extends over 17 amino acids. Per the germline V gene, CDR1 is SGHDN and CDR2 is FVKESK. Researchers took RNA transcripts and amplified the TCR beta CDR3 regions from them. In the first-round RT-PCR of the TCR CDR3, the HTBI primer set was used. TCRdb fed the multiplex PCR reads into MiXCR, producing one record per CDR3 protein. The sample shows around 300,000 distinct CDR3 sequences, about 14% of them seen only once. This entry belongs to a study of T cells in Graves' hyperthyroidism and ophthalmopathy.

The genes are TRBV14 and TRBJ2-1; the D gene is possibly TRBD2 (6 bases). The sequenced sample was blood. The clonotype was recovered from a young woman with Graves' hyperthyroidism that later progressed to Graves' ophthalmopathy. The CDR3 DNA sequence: TGTGCCAGCAGCCAACTCCGACTAGTCGGAGGGGTTTATGAGCAGTTCTTC. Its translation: CASSQLRLVGGVYEQFF.